This TCR beta chain appears in the sequencing data of a study of metastatic and nonmetastatic thyroid tumors. Study at large: Repertoire comparisons spanned blood and tumor or nodule tissue from malignant and benign thyroid patients. General study points: Across blood and tumor, TCR beta diversity in malignant thyroid tumors was reportedly significantly higher than in benign nodules.

Methods used by the authors: In papillary thyroid cancer, a distant-metastasis classifier was built using CDR3 differences across clinicopathological groups. TCRdb re-analyzed the PCR reads through MiXCR. The V and J calls were determined by TCRdb, not by the authors. The sample contains roughly 40,000 clones, roughly a sixth of which appear only once. Every patient underwent thyroid surgery untreated. This clone showed up many times. The antigen remains undetermined. Additional DNA sequences in this sample encode the identical CDR3. CDR3 length equals 15 residues. V was clipped by 1 base and J by 1 base; unmatched bases: 2. Germline V gene data show CDR1 as SGHKS and CDR2 as YYEKEE (reference sequence).

This TCR came from a male donor with papillary thyroid cancer or a benign thyroid nodule (not recorded which). Some clones in this sample may be carry-over from other donors' samples. Material: blood. This chain joins TRBV5-5 and TRBJ1-1, with 9 nucleotides matching TRBD1. CDR3 bases: TGTGCCAGCAGCTTGATGGGACAGGGGAACACTGAAGCTTTCTTT. Translating gives CASSLMGQGNTEAFF.